This T cell receptor beta chain was identified during a study of tumor-infiltrating lymphocytes in oesophageal squamous cell carcinoma. TCRdb called the PCR reads again in MiXCR, with one record for every CDR3 protein. Of some 19,000 distinct CDR3 sequences in the sample, 36% were seen once. This clonotype was seen ten or more times. V was pared by 5 bases and J by 6 bases, with 5 bases of the junction left unmatched. The CDR3 totals 14 residues. The germline CDR1 and CDR2 sequences are KGHDR and SFDVKD. Sequences were obtained from esophageal tumor tissue. The chain recombines TRBV24-1 with TRBJ2-2; 7 positions match TRBD2. This receptor was obtained from a male donor with esophageal squamous cell carcinoma. CDR3 in amino acids: CATSVGGVSGELFF. In DNA form, the CDR3 reads TGTGCCACCAGTGTGGGAGGGGTTTCCGGGGAGCTGTTTTTT.